This T cell receptor (beta chain) was recorded in a study of long-term antiretroviral therapy in people with HIV. Study results and limitations: Transplant-donor-level diversity was not reached after ART, though diversity increased.

Between the trimmed V and J ends, which lost 7 bases and 4 bases, there was a span of 17 bases. CDR1 is MNHEY, CDR2 SMNVEV, per germline (reference sequence). This CDR3 spans 14 amino acids. Version v3.0 of the immunoSEQ assay ran at survey level. Repertoires were generated with immunoSEQ multiplex PCR, while TCRdb's copy carries only in-frame clones and drops some. The sample has tens of thousands of clones, approximately 84% seen once. Comments on this clone: As yet, its antigen is unknown.

The genes are TRBV27 and TRBJ2-7; D is perhaps TRBD1 or TRBD2 (5 bases each). The sequence derives from a woman in her 30s with HIV. This specimen consisted of unsorted PBMCs, obtained just over 2.7 years before starting antiretroviral therapy. The CDR3 protein is CASTSPGPLYEQYF. The CDR3 DNA reads as TGTGCCAGCACCTCACCGGGACCCCTATACGAGCAGTACTTC.